Below, one T cell receptor beta chain is given with its context. Sequenced by immunoSEQ multiplex PCR; TCRdb stores in-frame clones only, minus some. This sample has over 60,000 clones, with about 85% found just once. Trimming at V came to 2 bases and at J to 8 bases, leaving 10 bases not matched to a gene. This CDR3 is 16 amino acids long. Germline V gives CDR1 MNHEY, CDR2 SVGAGI. This entry belongs to a study of blood T cell repertoires in COVID-19. Background on the study: Some COVID-19 samples were acute and others convalescent; all came from the United States, Italy and Spain.

Source material: peripheral blood. This clonotype originated in a woman older than 75 with active or convalescent COVID-19. The chain couples TRBV6-5 to TRBJ1-2, with 11 bases lining up with TRBD1. CDR3 protein: CASSYGQGAMVSGYTF. CDR3 nucleotides: TGTGCCAGCAGTTACGGACAGGGGGCGATGGTTTCGGGCTACACCTTC.